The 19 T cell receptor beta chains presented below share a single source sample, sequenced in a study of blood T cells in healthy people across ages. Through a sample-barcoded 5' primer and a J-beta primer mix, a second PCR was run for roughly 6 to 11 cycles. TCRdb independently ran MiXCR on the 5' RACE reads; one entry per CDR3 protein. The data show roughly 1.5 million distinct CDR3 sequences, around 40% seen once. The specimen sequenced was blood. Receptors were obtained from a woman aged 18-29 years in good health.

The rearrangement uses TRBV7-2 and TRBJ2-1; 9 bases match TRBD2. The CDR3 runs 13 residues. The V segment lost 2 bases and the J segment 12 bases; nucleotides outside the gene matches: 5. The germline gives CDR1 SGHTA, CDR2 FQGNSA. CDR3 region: CASSLSGGNAQFF. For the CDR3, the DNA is TGTGCCAGCAGCTTAAGCGGGGGGAACGCGCAGTTCTTC. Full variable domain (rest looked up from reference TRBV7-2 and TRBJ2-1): GAGVSQSPSNKVTEKGKDVELRCDPISGHTALYWYRQSLGQGLEFLIYFQGNSAPDKSGLPSDRFSAERTGGSVSTLTIQRTQQEDSAVYLCASSLSGGNAQFFGPGTRLTVL.

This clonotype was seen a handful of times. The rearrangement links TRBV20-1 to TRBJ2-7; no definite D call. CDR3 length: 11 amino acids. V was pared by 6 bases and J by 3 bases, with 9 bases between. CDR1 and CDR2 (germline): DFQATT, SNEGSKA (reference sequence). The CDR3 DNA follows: TGCAGTGCGAATGGGAACTACGAGCAGTACTTC. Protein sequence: CSANGNYEQYF.

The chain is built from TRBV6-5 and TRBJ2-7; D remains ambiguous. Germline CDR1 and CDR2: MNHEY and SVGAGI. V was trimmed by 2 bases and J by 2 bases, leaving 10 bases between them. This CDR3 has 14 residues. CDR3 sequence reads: CASSYGMQTYEQYF. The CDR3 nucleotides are TGTGCCAGCAGTTACGGGATGCAAACCTACGAGCAGTACTTC.

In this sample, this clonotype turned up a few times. The CDR3, as DNA: TGTGCCAGCAGTTCGGGGACTAGCGGGGACCCCGATACGCAGTATTTT. Its translation is CASSSGTSGDPDTQYF. The chain is built from TRBV28 and TRBJ2-3; 13 bases align to TRBD2. This CDR3 has 16 amino acids. Germline CDR1 is MDHEN and CDR2 is SYDVKM. The trim removed 4 bases at V and 6 bases at J, leaving 7 bases unmatched.

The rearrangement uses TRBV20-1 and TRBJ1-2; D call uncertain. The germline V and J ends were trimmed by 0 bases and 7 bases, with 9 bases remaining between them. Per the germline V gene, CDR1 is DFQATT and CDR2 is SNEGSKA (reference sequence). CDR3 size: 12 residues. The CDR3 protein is CSARDPVRGYTF. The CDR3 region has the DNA TGCAGTGCTAGAGATCCTGTCCGTGGCTACACCTTC.

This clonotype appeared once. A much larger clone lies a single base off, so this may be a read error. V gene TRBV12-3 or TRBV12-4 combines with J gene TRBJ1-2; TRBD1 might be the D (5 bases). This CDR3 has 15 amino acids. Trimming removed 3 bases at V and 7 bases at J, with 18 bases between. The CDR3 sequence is CASSLKDPGKLGYTF. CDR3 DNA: TGTGCCAGCAGTTTGAAAGATCCAGGGAAGCTTGGCTACACCTTC.

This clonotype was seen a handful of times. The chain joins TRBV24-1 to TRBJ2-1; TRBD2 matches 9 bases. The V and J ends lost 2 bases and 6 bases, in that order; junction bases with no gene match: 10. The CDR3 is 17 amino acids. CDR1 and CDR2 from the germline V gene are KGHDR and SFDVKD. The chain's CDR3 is CATSDSKVAGEVNEQFF. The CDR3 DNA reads TGTGCCACCAGTGATTCAAAGGTAGCGGGAGAGGTCAATGAGCAGTTCTTC.

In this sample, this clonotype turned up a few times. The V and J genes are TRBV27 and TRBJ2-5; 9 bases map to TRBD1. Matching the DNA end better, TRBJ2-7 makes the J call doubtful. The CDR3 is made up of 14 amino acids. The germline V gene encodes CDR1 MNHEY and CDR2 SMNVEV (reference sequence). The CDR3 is CASSFAGTGIEQYF. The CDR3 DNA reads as TGTGCCAGCAGTTTTGCCGGGACAGGGATCGAGCAGTACTTC.

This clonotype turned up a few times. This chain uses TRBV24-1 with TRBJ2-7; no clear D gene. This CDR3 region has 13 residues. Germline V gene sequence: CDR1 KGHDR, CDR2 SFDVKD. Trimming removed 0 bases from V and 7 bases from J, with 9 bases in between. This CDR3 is CATSDLLADEQYF. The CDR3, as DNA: TGTGCCACCAGTGATTTGCTCGCGGATGAGCAGTACTTC.

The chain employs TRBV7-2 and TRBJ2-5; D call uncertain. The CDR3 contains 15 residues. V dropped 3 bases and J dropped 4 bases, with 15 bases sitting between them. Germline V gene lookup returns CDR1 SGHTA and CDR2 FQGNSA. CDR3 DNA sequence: TGTGCCAGCAGCTTTACCCTCGCGCCTACAGAGACCCAGTACTTC. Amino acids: CASSFTLAPTETQYF.

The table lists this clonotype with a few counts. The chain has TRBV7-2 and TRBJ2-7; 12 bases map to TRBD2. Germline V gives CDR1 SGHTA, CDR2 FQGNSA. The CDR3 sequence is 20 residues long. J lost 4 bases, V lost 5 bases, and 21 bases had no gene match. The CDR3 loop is CASSPRVGSGTSGGRYEQYF. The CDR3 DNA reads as TGTGCCAGCAGCCCTAGGGTCGGTTCGGGCACTAGCGGGGGGAGATACGAGCAGTACTTC.

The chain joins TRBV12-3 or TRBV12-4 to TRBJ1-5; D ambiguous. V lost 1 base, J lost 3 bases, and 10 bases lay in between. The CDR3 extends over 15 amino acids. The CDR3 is CASSLGLGPNQPQHF. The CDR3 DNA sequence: TGTGCCAGCAGTTTAGGGCTGGGCCCCAATCAGCCCCAGCATTTT.

The CDR3 region is CASSLIAGQYNEQYF. The CDR3 bases are TGCGCCAGCAGCTTGATAGCGGGACAGTACAATGAGCAGTACTTC. V and J are TRBV5-1 and TRBJ2-7; a weak D match, TRBD2 (8 bases). The CDR3 is made up of 15 amino acids. V shed 1 base and J shed 7 bases, with 18 bases lying between them. Germline CDR1 is SGHRS and CDR2 is YFSETQ.

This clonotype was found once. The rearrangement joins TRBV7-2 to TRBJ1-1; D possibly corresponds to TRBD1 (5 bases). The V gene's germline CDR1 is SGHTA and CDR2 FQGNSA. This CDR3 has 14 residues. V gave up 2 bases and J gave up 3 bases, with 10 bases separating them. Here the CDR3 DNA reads TGTGCCAGCAGCTTAAGGAAGGGGTACACTGAAGCTTTCTTT. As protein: CASSLRKGYTEAFF.

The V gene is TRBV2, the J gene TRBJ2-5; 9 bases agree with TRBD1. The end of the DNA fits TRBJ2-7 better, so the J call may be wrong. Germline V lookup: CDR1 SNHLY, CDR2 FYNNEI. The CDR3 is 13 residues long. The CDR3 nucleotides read TGTGCCAGCTGCCGGACAGGGGAAAACGAGCAGTACTTC. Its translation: CASCRTGENEQYF.

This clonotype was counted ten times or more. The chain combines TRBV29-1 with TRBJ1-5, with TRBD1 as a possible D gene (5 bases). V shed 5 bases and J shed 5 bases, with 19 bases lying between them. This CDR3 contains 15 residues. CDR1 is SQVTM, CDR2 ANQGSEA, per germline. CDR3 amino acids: CSVRGAGGGDQPQHF. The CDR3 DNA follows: TGCAGCGTTCGCGGGGCAGGTGGGGGAGATCAGCCCCAGCATTTT.

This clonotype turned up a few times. In nucleotides, the CDR3 is TGCGCCAGCAGCCAAGACCGCTGGGACGGCTACGAGCAGTACTTC. Protein product: CASSQDRWDGYEQYF. The rearrangement links TRBV4-3 to TRBJ2-7, with D perhaps matching TRBD1 or TRBD2 (5 bases each). CDR3 length: 15 residues. Between the trimmed V and J ends, which lost 0 bases and 3 bases, there was a span of 12 bases. Germline V gene sequence: CDR1 LGHNA, CDR2 YSLEER.

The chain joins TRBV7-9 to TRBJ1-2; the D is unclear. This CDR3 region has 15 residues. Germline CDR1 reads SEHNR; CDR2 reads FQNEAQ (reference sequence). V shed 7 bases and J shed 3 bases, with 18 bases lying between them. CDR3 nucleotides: TGTGCCAGCATCGAGGCGAGCAGGCCTGACTATGGCTACACCTTC. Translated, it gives CASIEASRPDYGYTF.

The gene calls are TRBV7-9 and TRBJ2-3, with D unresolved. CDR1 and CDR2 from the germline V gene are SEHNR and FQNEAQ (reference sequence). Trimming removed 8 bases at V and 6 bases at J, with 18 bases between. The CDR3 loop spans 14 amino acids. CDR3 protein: CASSLPMTPDTQYF. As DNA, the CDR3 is TGTGCCAGCTCTCTTCCCATGACTCCGGATACGCAGTATTTT. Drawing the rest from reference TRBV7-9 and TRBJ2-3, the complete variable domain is DTGVSQNPRHKITKRGQNVTFRCDPISEHNRLYWYRQTLGQGPEFLTYFQNEAQLEKSRLLSDRFSAERPKGSFSTLEIQRTEQGDSAMYLCASSLPMTPDTQYFGPGTRLTVL.